This T cell receptor beta chain was recovered during a study of T-cell reconstitution after alpha-beta-depleted transplantation in children. This clonotype turned up a few times. The V end lost 8 bases, the J end lost 1 base, and 11 bases lay between the germline ends. Germline CDR1 and CDR2: DFQATT and SNEGSKA (reference sequence). The CDR3 extends over 12 amino acids. Unique molecular identifiers were incorporated when the TCRbeta library was constructed. TCRdb reprocessed the PCR reads via MiXCR and lists one record per CDR3 protein. In the table there are about 610,000 distinct CDR3 sequences, more than 9% of which are singletons.

V and J are TRBV20-1 and TRBJ1-1, with a possible D match to TRBD1 (6 bases). Sequencing was performed on PBMCs from the stem cell graft donor, taken from the stem cell graft. This sequence was found in a human donor who donated a stem cell graft to a child with acute myeloid leukemia. The CDR3 DNA follows: TGCAGTCCTCAGGGGCCGAACACTGAAGCTTTCTTT. Amino acids: CSPQGPNTEAFF.